Following are 32 T cell receptor beta chains from one sample sequenced in a study of T cells in Graves' hyperthyroidism and ophthalmopathy. TCR beta CDR3 region amplification was performed from RNA transcripts. In the first-round RT-PCR of the TCR CDR3, the HTBI primer set was used. TCRdb redid the calling of the multiplex PCR reads with MiXCR, one entry per CDR3 protein. The table includes around 300,000 distinct CDR3 sequences, over 20% detected once. The specimen was blood. The receptors were gathered from a young man with Graves' ophthalmopathy.

This clonotype occurred a few times. The chain joins TRBV20-1 to TRBJ2-1; tentatively, D is TRBD1 or TRBD2 (7 bases each). V was shortened by 3 bases and J by 10 bases, with 13 bases between the two germline ends. CDR3 length: 12 amino acids. Germline values: CDR1 DFQATT, CDR2 SNEGSKA (reference sequence). The CDR3 region has the DNA TGCAGTGCTAGGGGAGGGGGCTGGGAGCAGTTCTTC. It translates to CSARGGGWEQFF.

This clonotype was detected a few times. The rearrangement joins TRBV7-3 to TRBJ2-3; 11 bases fit TRBD2. V gave up 5 bases and J gave up 0 bases; unmatched junction bases: 4. Germline values: CDR1 SGHTA, CDR2 FQGTGA. The CDR3 runs 16 residues. The CDR3 loop reads CASSPRLAGSTDTQYF. CDR3 nucleotides: TGTGCCAGCAGCCCCCGACTAGCGGGAAGCACAGATACGCAGTATTTT.

In this sample, this clonotype turned up many times. CDR3 in DNA: TGCAGTGCTACCACTAGCAGCCCCAACACAGATACGCAGTATTTT. The encoded protein is CSATTSSPNTDTQYF. J is TRBJ2-3 and V is TRBV20-1; tentative D call: TRBD2 (6 bases). The CDR3 loop spans 15 amino acids. The germline gives CDR1 DFQATT, CDR2 SNEGSKA (reference sequence). Deletions cut 4 bases from V and 2 bases from J, with 16 bases between.

The chain recombines TRBV20-1 with TRBJ1-3; D unresolved. The CDR3 covers 12 residues. The germline V gene has CDR1 DFQATT and CDR2 SNEGSKA (reference sequence). With 0 bases removed from V and 4 bases from J, the gap between germline ends came to 4 bases. The CDR3 region is CSAREGGNTIYF. CDR3 nucleotide sequence: TGCAGTGCTAGAGAGGGGGGAAACACCATATATTTT.

This clonotype came up a few times. This chain joins TRBV19 and TRBJ1-1, with D hard to call. Germline CDR1 reads LNHDA; CDR2 reads SQIVND (reference sequence). The V end was cut by 6 bases, the J end by 5 bases, with 16 bases between. The CDR3 runs to 14 residues. The CDR3 nucleotides are TGTGCCAGTAGCAACTACGGGCGAGCAACTGAAGCTTTCTTT. Amino acids: CASSNYGRATEAFF.

The rearrangement joins TRBV2 to TRBJ2-1; D gene ambiguous. V was shortened by 2 bases and J by 5 bases, with 16 bases between the two germline ends. The germline CDR1 and CDR2 sequences are SNHLY and FYNNEI. This CDR3 has 16 residues. CDR3 DNA sequence: TGTGCCAGCAGTGAAAAGATATTATTCCCCCACAATGAGCAGTTCTTC. This translates into CASSEKILFPHNEQFF.

This chain uses TRBV19 with TRBJ2-1; 9 positions match TRBD2. This CDR3 contains 13 residues. Germline loops: CDR1 LNHDA, CDR2 SQIVND (reference sequence). J gave up 9 bases and V 5 bases, and 5 bases lay outside the gene matches. Here the CDR3 reads CASSWGLASEQFF. The DNA for the CDR3 is TGTGCCAGTAGTTGGGGACTAGCTAGTGAGCAGTTCTTC.

This clonotype came up a few times. The V and J genes are TRBV3-1 and TRBJ1-5; D possibly corresponds to TRBD1 (5 bases). The germline CDR1 and CDR2 sequences are LGHDT and YNNKEL (reference sequence). V gave up 0 bases and J gave up 7 bases, with 16 bases separating them. This CDR3 has 16 amino acids. Here the CDR3 DNA reads TGTGCCAGCAGCCAAGATAGGTCCCGGGGGGGACAGCCCCAGCATTTT. Translated: CASSQDRSRGGQPQHF.

In this sample, this clonotype turned up many times. This chain links TRBV11-3 with TRBJ2-5; 7 nucleotides align to TRBD1. Per germline, CDR1 SGHNT and CDR2 YENEEA. The CDR3 extends over 12 amino acids. Trimming cost V 7 bases and J 12 bases; bases outside gene matches: 11. The CDR3 loop reads CASIRDRADEYF. DNA of the CDR3: TGTGCCAGCATCCGAGACAGGGCAGACGAGTACTTC.

This clonotype was counted ten times or more. The rearrangement links TRBV30 to TRBJ1-4; no firm D call. Trimming cost V 8 bases and J 0 bases, with 16 bases left between them. CDR1 is GTSNPN and CDR2 is SVGIG in the germline V gene (reference sequence). CDR3 length: 15 residues. The CDR3 reads CALGRWASTNEKLFF. The CDR3 DNA reads TGTGCCCTGGGCCGATGGGCTTCAACTAATGAAAAACTGTTTTTT. Filled out from reference TRBV30 and TRBJ1-4, the complete variable domain reads SQTIHQWPATLVQPVGSPLSLECTVEGTSNPNLYWYRQAAGRGLQLLFYSVGIGQISSEVPQNLSASRPQDRQFILSSKKLLLSDSGFYLCALGRWASTNEKLFFGSGTQLSVL.

Many counts were recorded for this clonotype. V is TRBV5-1 and J is TRBJ1-2; no firm D call. V dropped 1 base and J dropped 8 bases, with 12 bases sitting between them. This CDR3 comprises 13 residues. Germline loops: CDR1 SGHRS, CDR2 YFSETQ. This CDR3 is CASSLMAGRGYTF. As DNA, the CDR3 is TGCGCCAGCAGCTTGATGGCCGGCAGGGGCTACACCTTC. The variable domain in full, with the rest retrieved from reference TRBV5-1 and TRBJ1-2, is KAGVTQTPRYLIKTRGQQVTLSCSPISGHRSVSWYQQTPGQGLQFLFEYFSETQRNKGNFPGRFSGRQFSNSRSEMNVSTLELGDSALYLCASSLMAGRGYTFGSGTRLTVV.

This clonotype occurred many times. The chain has TRBV6-1 and TRBJ2-7, with 13 positions matching TRBD2. The germline gives CDR1 MNHNS, CDR2 SASEGT. This CDR3 has 18 amino acids. The V gene end was trimmed by 6 bases and the J gene end by 4 bases; junction bases not matched to a gene: 15. The CDR3 loop reads CASRGTGRTSGSWYEQYF. Written as DNA, the CDR3 is TGTGCCAGCAGAGGGACAGGGAGGACTAGCGGGAGCTGGTACGAGCAGTACTTC.

The chain combines TRBV10-1 with TRBJ2-3; D may be TRBD2 (5 bases). Germline V CDR1 and CDR2: WNHNN, SYGVQD (reference sequence). The V end lost 2 bases, the J end lost 0 bases, and 12 bases lay between the germline ends. The CDR3 runs 16 residues. DNA for the CDR3: TGCGCCAGCAGTGAGAGCCTAGCTGGAAGCACAGATACGCAGTATTTT. It encodes CASSESLAGSTDTQYF.

V gene TRBV5-1 combines with J gene TRBJ1-1, with no clear D. The V end was cut by 0 bases, the J end by 1 base, with 7 bases between. The CDR3 extends over 14 amino acids. Germline loops: CDR1 SGHRS, CDR2 YFSETQ. CDR3 DNA: TGCGCCAGCAGCTTGGACTGGCCGAACACTGAAGCTTTCTTT. Residues: CASSLDWPNTEAFF.

This clonotype was detected only a few times. The gene calls are TRBV6-1 and TRBJ1-1; D remains ambiguous. CDR1 is MNHNS and CDR2 is SASEGT in the germline V gene. This CDR3 contains 15 residues. The V end was cut by 7 bases, the J end by 0 bases, with 15 bases between. The CDR3: CASNLGRQMNTEAFF. CDR3 coding DNA: TGTGCCAGCAACCTGGGGAGGCAGATGAACACTGAAGCTTTCTTT.

The sample holds many counts of this clonotype. One end of the junction varies from germline; a read error may be responsible. Here the CDR3 DNA reads TGTGCCAGCAGTCTAGCTACAGATACGCAGTATTTT. It translates to CASSLATDTQYF. J is TRBJ2-3 and V is TRBV5-1; TRBD2 is a possible D gene (5 bases). Germline loops: CDR1 SGHRS, CDR2 YFSETQ. This CDR3 contains 12 residues.

With regard to this clonotype: A much larger clone differs by one base, so this may be a read error. The chain combines TRBV2 with TRBJ2-1; 7 bases map to TRBD1. The CDR3 is made up of 15 amino acids. Germline V gene sequence: CDR1 SNHLY, CDR2 FYNNEI. CDR3 bases: TGTGCCAGCAGTGAAGGACAGGGAATCAAAAATGGGCAGTTCTTC. It encodes CASSEGQGIKNGQFF.

This clonotype was observed a few times. This chain connects TRBV6-1 to TRBJ1-1; 10 bases line up with TRBD1. The CDR3 length is 15 residues. The V and J ends lost 7 bases and 0 bases, in that order; junction bases with no gene match: 5. Germline V lookup: CDR1 MNHNS, CDR2 SASEGT. The CDR3 loop is CASTRTGGMNTEAFF. The CDR3 region has the DNA TGTGCCAGCACCAGGACAGGGGGGATGAACACTGAAGCTTTCTTT.

The sample holds a few counts of this clonotype. The chain uses TRBV3-1 and TRBJ1-2; TRBD1 matches 9 bases. Unmatched junction bases numbered 6, after V lost 4 bases and J lost 3 bases. CDR1 is LGHDT, CDR2 YNNKEL, per germline (reference sequence). CDR3 length: 15 residues. CDR3 in amino acids: CASSRGTGKDYGYTF. The CDR3 coding sequence is TGTGCCAGCAGCCGAGGGACAGGGAAAGACTATGGCTACACCTTC. The full variable domain, rest sourced from reference TRBV3-1 and TRBJ1-2, is DTAVSQTPKYLVTQMGNDKSIKCEQNLGHDTMYWYKQDSKKFLKIMFSYNNKELIINETVPNRFSPKSPDKAHLNLHINSLELGDSAVYFCASSRGTGKDYGYTFGSGTRLTVV.

This clonotype occurred a few times. The genes are TRBV12-3 or TRBV12-4 and TRBJ2-7; 7 nucleotides align to TRBD1. With V trimmed by 5 bases and J by 3 bases, 7 bases remained unmatched. There are 14 residues in the CDR3. CDR3 residues: CASSAHRGSYEQYF. Here the CDR3 DNA reads TGTGCCAGCAGTGCCCACAGGGGAAGCTACGAGCAGTACTTC.

This clonotype was seen at least ten times. In DNA, the CDR3 is TGTGCCACCCGACCCGGCGGGGGATACGAGCAGTACTTC. Translating it yields CATRPGGGYEQYF. The V gene is TRBV15, the J gene TRBJ2-7; 7 nucleotides agree with TRBD2. J lost 4 bases, V lost 8 bases, and 8 bases had no gene match. CDR3 length equals 13 residues. Germline CDR1 and CDR2: LNHNV and YYDKDF (reference sequence).

The J gene is TRBJ2-7, the V gene TRBV18, with unresolved D. Deletions cut 2 bases from V and 5 bases from J, with 13 bases between. This CDR3 has 14 residues. Germline assignment: CDR1 KGHSH and CDR2 LQKENI. The CDR3: CASSPASRSDEQYF. CDR3 nucleotides: TGTGCCAGCTCACCAGCATCGAGGTCGGACGAGCAGTACTTC.

V usage is TRBV28 and J usage is TRBJ2-7; D not certain. The V end lost 4 bases, the J end lost 0 bases, and 19 bases lay between the germline ends. Germline CDR1 reads MDHEN; CDR2 reads SYDVKM. The CDR3 sequence is 17 residues long. In nucleotides, the CDR3 is TGTGCCAGCAGTTCACTTCTGGCAGCCAAGAGCTCCTACGAGCAGTACTTC. It yields the protein CASSSLLAAKSSYEQYF.

The V gene is TRBV6-5, the J gene TRBJ1-2; D is unclear. Trimming took off 0 bases at V and 7 bases at J, with 9 bases between the two ends. Germline V lookup: CDR1 MNHEY, CDR2 SVGAGI. CDR3 length equals 13 residues. The CDR3 region is CASSYSDWSGYTF. CDR3 sequence (DNA): TGTGCCAGCAGTTACTCGGACTGGAGTGGCTACACCTTC.

The gene calls are TRBV6-5 and TRBJ2-7, with a weak D call TRBD2 (6 bases). V gave up 0 bases and J gave up 6 bases, with 15 bases separating them. The CDR3 length is 15 residues. CDR1 MNHEY and CDR2 SVGAGI come from the germline V gene. CDR3 protein: CASSYSMGLGGEQYF. CDR3 in DNA: TGTGCCAGCAGTTACTCCATGGGCCTCGGGGGCGAGCAGTACTTC.

This clonotype showed up many times. V and J are TRBV5-1 and TRBJ1-1; D gene ambiguous. The V end lost 4 bases, the J end lost 4 bases, and 23 bases lay between the germline ends. This CDR3 contains 17 residues. Germline V CDR1 and CDR2: SGHRS, YFSETQ. The CDR3 spells CASSPLLNPTSRTEAFF. CDR3 bases: TGCGCCAGCAGCCCACTCCTAAACCCTACGAGTCGCACTGAAGCTTTCTTT.

The gene calls are TRBV27 and TRBJ2-4, with D possibly matching TRBD2 (5 bases). Germline V gene sequence: CDR1 MNHEY, CDR2 SMNVEV (reference sequence). This CDR3 is 14 amino acids long. V was cut by 5 bases and J by 7 bases, with 15 bases left in between. CDR3 amino acids: CASSNPGISNIQYF. The DNA of the CDR3 is TGTGCCAGCAGTAACCCCGGGATCAGCAACATTCAGTACTTC.

There are many counts of this clonotype. The V gene is TRBV11-3, the J gene TRBJ2-3, with 9 bases identical to TRBD2. Per germline, CDR1 SGHNT and CDR2 YENEEA. Losses at the gene ends were 5 bases for V and 4 bases for J; bases not matched to a gene: 10. The CDR3 runs 16 residues. Written as DNA, the CDR3 is TGTGCCAGCAGCCTCTCTAGCGGGATAGGGGCAGATACGCAGTATTTT. This codes for CASSLSSGIGADTQYF.

This clonotype was observed at least ten times. The chain couples TRBV28 to TRBJ2-7, with D perhaps TRBD2 (6 bases). This CDR3 spans 15 amino acids. Germline V gives CDR1 MDHEN, CDR2 SYDVKM. The V gene lost 3 bases and the J gene lost 0 bases, with 12 bases spanning the gap. CDR3 residues: CASSFSGATSYEQYF. DNA for the CDR3: TGTGCCAGCAGTTTTTCGGGAGCGACCTCCTACGAGCAGTACTTC.

In regard to this clonotype: Being one base from a much bigger clone, this may be a read error. The chain has TRBV20-1 and TRBJ1-1, with a tentative D call TRBD1 (6 bases). CDR1 and CDR2 (germline): DFQATT, SNEGSKA (reference sequence). This CDR3 is built from 14 residues. Trimming shortened V by 2 bases and J by 4 bases, and 14 bases separated the two germline ends. This chain's CDR3 is CSARLIGGSTEAFF. The CDR3 DNA reads TGCAGTGCTAGATTGATAGGGGGTAGCACTGAAGCTTTCTTT.

The chain employs TRBV18 and TRBJ1-1, with a possible D match to TRBD1 (5 bases). This CDR3 contains 14 residues. Trimming removed 6 bases at V and 3 bases at J, with 14 bases between. From germline, CDR1 is KGHSH and CDR2 LQKENI. The CDR3 loop reads CASSRQGGDTEAFF. CDR3 in DNA: TGTGCCAGCTCCCGGCAGGGTGGCGACACTGAAGCTTTCTTT.

This clonotype was counted only a few times. One end of the junction fails to match germline, which may point to a read error. The V call is TRBV3-1, the J call TRBJ1-3; no reliable D call. Per germline, CDR1 LGHDT and CDR2 YNNKEL (reference sequence). This CDR3 has 16 residues. The CDR3 bases are TGTACCAGCAGCCAAGCCCCACACCTTTTCGGAAACACCATATATTTT. Amino acid sequence: CTSSQAPHLFGNTIYF.